The rows below give T cell receptor beta chains drawn from one sample of a study of T-cell memory formation after mild COVID-19. One entry per CDR3 protein results from TCRdb running MiXCR on the 5' RACE reads. Among more than 250,000 distinct CDR3 sequences listed, 16% were seen once. The sample taken for sequencing was PBMCs or a T cell subset sorted from them (not recorded which). These receptors were obtained from a man between 18 and 29 years old who had mild COVID-19 (a few samples of this study predate the infection). Cell type and time point are not known. Each CDR3 is given with its conserved first and last residue. D genes are given only for firm matches. Expanded clones are given a class, and other clones once, few, many or no size at all.

cdr3_nt: TGTGCCATCTCTGACAGGGGGGGCGAAGCTTTCTTT
cdr3_aa: CAISDRGGEAFF
clone_size: -
d_call: TRBD1
v_call: TRBV10-3
j_call: TRBJ1-1

cdr3_nt: TGCGCCAGCAGCGCCCAGCGGGGGGGCTCCTACGAGCAGTACTTC
cdr3_aa: CASSAQRGGSYEQYF
clone_size: few
d_call: TRBD2
v_call: TRBV5-1
j_call: TRBJ2-7

cdr3_nt: TGTGCCACTGAACAGGGTCAGGAGCAGTACTTC
cdr3_aa: CATEQGQEQYF
clone_size: few
d_call: -
v_call: TRBV10-3
j_call: TRBJ2-7

cdr3_nt: TGTGCCAGCAGTGAGAGCGGGACAGGGGCTGGTGAGCAGTTCTTC
cdr3_aa: CASSESGTGAGEQFF
clone_size: -
d_call: TRBD1
v_call: TRBV2
j_call: TRBJ2-1

cdr3_nt: TGTGCCAGCAGCCCCGGGCGGGGGCAGGGCGGGGAGCTGTTTTTT
cdr3_aa: CASSPGRGQGGELFF
clone_size: many
d_call: -
v_call: TRBV11-2
j_call: TRBJ2-2

cdr3_nt: TGCGCCAGCAGCCCAGGGGAGGGACAGGACGCCTACGAGCAGTACTTC
cdr3_aa: CASSPGEGQDAYEQYF
clone_size: few
d_call: -
v_call: TRBV4-3
j_call: TRBJ2-7

cdr3_nt: TGTGCCAGCATGAGCTCTGGGGCCAACGTCCTGACTTTC
cdr3_aa: CASMSSGANVLTF
clone_size: few
d_call: -
v_call: TRBV25-1
j_call: TRBJ2-6

cdr3_nt: TGTGCCAGCAGGCCCCCGGGACTAGAAACAGATACGCAGTATTTT
cdr3_aa: CASRPPGLETDTQYF
clone_size: many
d_call: TRBD2
v_call: TRBV12-3/TRBV12-4
j_call: TRBJ2-3

cdr3_nt: TGCGCCAGCAGCTGGACGGGACACCAAGAGACCCAGTACTTC
cdr3_aa: CASSWTGHQETQYF
clone_size: -
d_call: -
v_call: TRBV5-1
j_call: TRBJ2-5

cdr3_nt: TGCGCCAGCAGCTTGAGACCGGGTTCCAGGGAGACCCAGTACTTC
cdr3_aa: CASSLRPGSRETQYF
clone_size: -
d_call: -
v_call: TRBV5-1
j_call: TRBJ2-5

cdr3_nt: TGTGCCAGCTCACCACAGTCGGCCTCGGACACTGAAGCTTTCTTT
cdr3_aa: CASSPQSASDTEAFF
clone_size: few
d_call: -
v_call: TRBV18
j_call: TRBJ1-1

cdr3_nt: TGTGCCAGCAGCTTAGCGCGCCAAGGGGAGTCTGAAGCTTTCTTT
cdr3_aa: CASSLARQGESEAFF
clone_size: -
d_call: -
v_call: TRBV7-2
j_call: TRBJ1-1

cdr3_nt: TGTGCCAGCGGAAAACAGGAAAACATTCAGTACTTC
cdr3_aa: CASGKQENIQYF
clone_size: few
d_call: -
v_call: TRBV6-6
j_call: TRBJ2-4

cdr3_nt: TGTGCCAGCAGCACAAGGACCGGGGAGCTGTTTTTT
cdr3_aa: CASSTRTGELFF
clone_size: -
d_call: -
v_call: TRBV7-3
j_call: TRBJ2-2

cdr3_nt: TGCAGCGTTGACGAGGGGTTAGGTGGCTACACCTTC
cdr3_aa: CSVDEGLGGYTF
clone_size: many
d_call: -
v_call: TRBV29-1
j_call: TRBJ1-2

cdr3_nt: TGCAGCGTTGAATACAGGGAAACCTACGAGCAGTACTTC
cdr3_aa: CSVEYRETYEQYF
clone_size: -
d_call: -
v_call: TRBV29-1
j_call: TRBJ2-7

cdr3_nt: TGTGCCTGGCAACAGGGGAGCACCCAAGAGACCCAGTACTTC
cdr3_aa: CAWQQGSTQETQYF
clone_size: -
d_call: TRBD1
v_call: TRBV30
j_call: TRBJ2-5

cdr3_nt: TGTGCCAGCAGCACGAGAGGGACAGGCCAAGAGACCCAGTACTTC
cdr3_aa: CASSTRGTGQETQYF
clone_size: -
d_call: TRBD1
v_call: TRBV5-4
j_call: TRBJ2-5

cdr3_nt: TGTGCCAGCTCACCATGGACTAGCAATGAGCAGTTCTTC
cdr3_aa: CASSPWTSNEQFF
clone_size: -
d_call: TRBD2
v_call: TRBV18
j_call: TRBJ2-1

cdr3_nt: TGTGCCAGCAGTTACGGGGGGGGAGGCAATCAGCCCCAGCATTTT
cdr3_aa: CASSYGGGGNQPQHF
clone_size: few
d_call: -
v_call: TRBV6-2/TRBV6-3
j_call: TRBJ1-5

cdr3_nt: TGTGCCAGCAGCTTAGCCGGGACGGTGAACACTGAAGCTTTCTTT
cdr3_aa: CASSLAGTVNTEAFF
clone_size: many
d_call: -
v_call: TRBV7-2
j_call: TRBJ1-1

cdr3_nt: TGTGCCAGCAGCCAATCGTCGGGGGCAGATACGCAGTATTTT
cdr3_aa: CASSQSSGADTQYF
clone_size: few
d_call: -
v_call: TRBV3-1
j_call: TRBJ2-3

cdr3_nt: TGTGCCAGCAGTCGGCAAGGGTTCTACTATGGCTACACCTTC
cdr3_aa: CASSRQGFYYGYTF
clone_size: many
d_call: -
v_call: TRBV27
j_call: TRBJ1-2

cdr3_nt: TGTGCCAGCAATTGGACCCCCGGGACATACTATGGCTACACCTTC
cdr3_aa: CASNWTPGTYYGYTF
clone_size: few
d_call: -
v_call: TRBV7-2
j_call: TRBJ1-2

cdr3_nt: TGTGCCACCAGTGACCCGGTGACGGGGGCGCGGAATGAGCAGTTCTTC
cdr3_aa: CATSDPVTGARNEQFF
clone_size: few
d_call: -
v_call: TRBV24-1
j_call: TRBJ2-1

cdr3_nt: TGCAGTGCTAGAGATATTGGCGGTTCAGATACGCAGTATTTT
cdr3_aa: CSARDIGGSDTQYF
clone_size: few
d_call: -
v_call: TRBV20-1
j_call: TRBJ2-3

cdr3_nt: TGTGCCAGCGATTCGGGGGAGCCCCAGCATTTT
cdr3_aa: CASDSGEPQHF
clone_size: -
d_call: -
v_call: TRBV6-6
j_call: TRBJ1-5

cdr3_nt: TGTGCCAGCACCTTAAAGAGGCAGGTTCCCTACGAGCAGTACTTC
cdr3_aa: CASTLKRQVPYEQYF
clone_size: few
d_call: -
v_call: TRBV21-1
j_call: TRBJ2-7

cdr3_nt: TGTGCCAGCAGTTCGACCCCCCCCAACTACGAGCAGTACTTC
cdr3_aa: CASSSTPPNYEQYF
clone_size: -
d_call: -
v_call: TRBV6-5
j_call: TRBJ2-7

cdr3_nt: TGCGCCAGCAGCTCTACAACGCGCACAGATACGCAGTATTTT
cdr3_aa: CASSSTTRTDTQYF
clone_size: few
d_call: -
v_call: TRBV5-1
j_call: TRBJ2-3

cdr3_nt: TGTGCCAGCAGCTTGGGGACGGGGGAGCAGTACTTC
cdr3_aa: CASSLGTGEQYF
clone_size: few
d_call: -
v_call: TRBV7-6
j_call: TRBJ2-7

cdr3_nt: TGTGCCAGCAGCCACCCGAGTCAGCCCCAGCATTTT
cdr3_aa: CASSHPSQPQHF
clone_size: -
d_call: -
v_call: TRBV7-9
j_call: TRBJ1-5

cdr3_nt: TGTGCCAGCAGTTACTCCAAACTCGACGGAGGGTATGGCTACACCTTC
cdr3_aa: CASSYSKLDGGYGYTF
clone_size: few
d_call: -
v_call: TRBV6-5
j_call: TRBJ1-2

cdr3_nt: TGTGCCAGCAGTCGAGCGGGGGGAAGGGTATGGTACTTC
cdr3_aa: CASSRAGGRVWYF
clone_size: few
d_call: TRBD2
v_call: TRBV6-2/TRBV6-3
j_call: TRBJ2-4

cdr3_nt: TGTGCCAGCGGTAAAGGGGAAGCGGTTCAAGAGACCCAGTACTTC
cdr3_aa: CASGKGEAVQETQYF
clone_size: -
d_call: -
v_call: TRBV6-2/TRBV6-3
j_call: TRBJ2-5

cdr3_nt: TGCGCCAGCAGCTTCGGCGGCTACCAAGAGACCCAGTACTTC
cdr3_aa: CASSFGGYQETQYF
clone_size: many
d_call: -
v_call: TRBV5-1
j_call: TRBJ2-5

cdr3_nt: TGTGCCAGCAGCCCCTCAGCGGGTAGCGAGCAGTACTTC
cdr3_aa: CASSPSAGSEQYF
clone_size: -
d_call: -
v_call: TRBV3-1
j_call: TRBJ2-7

cdr3_nt: TGCAGCGTTGTCACATTAGATAAGGGAGTCTACGAGCAGTACTTC
cdr3_aa: CSVVTLDKGVYEQYF
clone_size: few
d_call: -
v_call: TRBV29-1
j_call: TRBJ2-7

cdr3_nt: TGCGCCAGCAGCCAAGAGGCTAGCGTGGGAGATACGCAGTATTTT
cdr3_aa: CASSQEASVGDTQYF
clone_size: few
d_call: -
v_call: TRBV4-3
j_call: TRBJ2-3

cdr3_nt: TGTGCCAGCAACGCAGAAGGGGGGCGCGAAGCTGAAGCTTTCTTT
cdr3_aa: CASNAEGGREAEAFF
clone_size: once
d_call: -
v_call: TRBV7-9
j_call: TRBJ1-1

cdr3_nt: TGCAGCGTTGGAGGGAACAATCAGCCCCAGCATTTT
cdr3_aa: CSVGGNNQPQHF
clone_size: -
d_call: -
v_call: TRBV29-1
j_call: TRBJ1-5

cdr3_nt: TGCGCCAGCAGCCAAGTAGGGTGGGGAGAGACCCAGTACTTC
cdr3_aa: CASSQVGWGETQYF
clone_size: few
d_call: -
v_call: TRBV4-1
j_call: TRBJ2-5

cdr3_nt: TGTGCCAGCAGCTTAACTAGCCACTATGGCTACACCTTC
cdr3_aa: CASSLTSHYGYTF
clone_size: -
d_call: -
v_call: TRBV7-6
j_call: TRBJ1-2

cdr3_nt: TGTGCCAGCAGTCTCAATACAGGGCCCCTAGGTGGTGAAGCTTTCTTT
cdr3_aa: CASSLNTGPLGGEAFF
clone_size: many
d_call: -
v_call: TRBV12-3/TRBV12-4
j_call: TRBJ1-1

cdr3_nt: TGTGCCAGCAGCCAACGAGGGACTAGCGGGGACACAGATACGCAGTATTTT
cdr3_aa: CASSQRGTSGDTDTQYF
clone_size: -
d_call: TRBD2
v_call: TRBV3-1
j_call: TRBJ2-3

cdr3_nt: TGTGCCAGCAGCTTGGGATTGGGGACCCAGTACTTC
cdr3_aa: CASSLGLGTQYF
clone_size: few
d_call: -
v_call: TRBV7-2
j_call: TRBJ2-5